This T cell receptor beta chain comes out of a study of shared clonotypes between healthy human individuals. Whole-study findings and limits: Sampling used blood alone; tissue repertoires probably differ.

Participating donors were healthy, HIV-negative adults free of recent acute infections or vaccinations. CD4+ cell separation produced CD45RA+ naive and CD45RA-negative memory subsets. This CDR3 is built from 14 residues. The V gene lost 5 bases and the J gene lost 1 base, with 12 bases spanning the gap. Germline V gene data show CDR1 as MNHNS and CDR2 as SASEGT. Worth noting for this clone: Its antigen is unknown.

Several immunoSEQ plates held equal portions of the genomic DNA taken from each subset. Measured with immunoSEQ multiplex PCR; TCRdb has only the in-frame clones, and not every one. Among some 300,000 clones, about 73% were seen once, and the ten largest hold more than 9%. What was sequenced was memory CD4+ T cells sorted from blood. Noted subset: CD45RA-negative fraction. The rearrangement links TRBV6-1 to TRBJ2-7; D tentatively reads TRBD1 or TRBD2 (5 bases each). The sequence was obtained from a man aged 25 to 40 in good health. In nucleotides, the CDR3 is TGTGCCAGCAGTATTCGGGGCTTTTCCTACGAGCAGTACTTC. This sequence encodes CASSIRGFSYEQYF.